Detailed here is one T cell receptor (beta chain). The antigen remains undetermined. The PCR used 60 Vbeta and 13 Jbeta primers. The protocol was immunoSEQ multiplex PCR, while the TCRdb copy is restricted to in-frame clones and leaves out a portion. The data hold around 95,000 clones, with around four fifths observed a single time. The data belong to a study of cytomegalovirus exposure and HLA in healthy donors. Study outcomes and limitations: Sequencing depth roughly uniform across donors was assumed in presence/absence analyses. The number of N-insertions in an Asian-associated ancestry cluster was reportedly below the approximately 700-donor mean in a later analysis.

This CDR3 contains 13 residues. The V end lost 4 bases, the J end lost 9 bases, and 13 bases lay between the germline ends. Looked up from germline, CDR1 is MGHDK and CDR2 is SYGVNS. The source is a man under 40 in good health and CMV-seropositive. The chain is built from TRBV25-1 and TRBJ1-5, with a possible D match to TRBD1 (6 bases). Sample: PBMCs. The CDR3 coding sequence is TGTGCCAGCAGTGCAGCGGGACAACGGCCCCAGCATTTT. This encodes CASSAAGQRPQHF.